These 15 T cell receptor beta chains came from one sample sequenced in a study of blood T cell repertoires in COVID-19. Repertoires were generated with immunoSEQ multiplex PCR, while TCRdb's copy carries only in-frame clones and drops some. Seen here are about 170,000 clones, approximately 86% observed once, and the top ten hold 6% to 7.5%. Sample: peripheral blood. The origin of the receptors is a woman older than 75 in a cohort sampled during active or convalescent COVID-19.

This rearrangement joins TRBV10-2 to TRBJ1-6, with a possible D match to TRBD1 (5 bases). Germline CDR1 reads WSHSY; CDR2 reads SAAADI. Between the trimmed V and J ends, which lost 3 bases and 9 bases, there was a span of 9 bases. The CDR3 runs 13 residues. The DNA for the CDR3 is TGCGCCAGCAGTGAAGACAGAACTTCACCCCTCCACTTT. Protein product: CASSEDRTSPLHF.

The rearrangement uses TRBV3-1 (or the pseudogene TRBV3-2) and TRBJ2-5; 7 bases align to TRBD1. With 4 bases clipped from V and 7 bases from J, the junction kept 12 bases outside the gene matches. From germline, CDR1 is LGHDT and CDR2 YNNKEL (reference sequence). The CDR3 covers 15 residues. The CDR3 DNA sequence: TGTGCCAGCAGCCCAAGGCAGGCGACAGGGTGGACCCAGTACTTC. Amino acids: CASSPRQATGWTQYF.

The genes are TRBV4-1 and TRBJ1-2; D gene ambiguous. This CDR3 spans 15 amino acids. The germline gives CDR1 MGHRA, CDR2 YSYEKL. V was trimmed by 2 bases and J by 0 bases, leaving 10 bases between them. DNA for the CDR3: TGCGCCAGCAGCCAATCTTTCAGTACTAACTATGGCTACACCTTC. Its protein is CASSQSFSTNYGYTF.

The chain carries TRBV11-3 and TRBJ2-5; 7 bases match TRBD1. Trimming cost V 2 bases and J 5 bases; bases outside gene matches: 11. Looked up from germline, CDR1 is SGHNT and CDR2 is YENEEA. There are 16 residues in the CDR3. The CDR3 nucleotides read TGTGCCAGCAGCTTACTCCCGGGACAGCCTGTGGAGACCCAGTACTTC. This translates into CASSLLPGQPVETQYF.

The chain employs TRBV7-6 and TRBJ1-1, with D perhaps TRBD1 (6 bases). The CDR3 extends over 14 amino acids. The ends were cut back, 5 bases at V and 0 bases at J, with 10 bases in the middle. Germline V gene data show CDR1 as SGHVS and CDR2 as FNYEAQ. CDR3 sequence (DNA): TGTGCCAGCAGCCCGGGACATATGAACACTGAAGCTTTCTTT. It codes for CASSPGHMNTEAFF.

This clone appeared once. CDR3 coding DNA: TGTGCCTGGAGTAACTTGGGACTTAACACCGGGGAGCTGTTTTTT. It codes for CAWSNLGLNTGELFF. This sequence joins TRBV30 and TRBJ2-2, with D possibly TRBD2 on 6 matching bases. The germline V gene has CDR1 GTSNPN and CDR2 SVGIG (reference sequence). The CDR3 runs 15 residues. With 2 bases removed from V and 2 bases from J, the gap between germline ends came to 12 bases.

The chain carries TRBV6-5 and TRBJ1-1; D is ambiguous. There are 15 residues in the CDR3. V was pared by 5 bases and J by 7 bases, with 20 bases between. Germline assignment: CDR1 MNHEY and CDR2 SVGAGI. CDR3 in amino acids: CASSPLEGRLDEAFF. In DNA, the CDR3 is TGTGCCAGCAGTCCTCTCGAAGGGAGGTTAGATGAAGCTTTCTTT.

The chain carries TRBV27 and TRBJ1-5; D may be TRBD1 (5 bases). Trimming removed 3 bases from V and 5 bases from J, with 17 bases in between. Germline lookup yields CDR1 MNHEY and CDR2 SMNVEV (reference sequence). This CDR3 has 16 amino acids. CDR3 nucleotides: TGTGCCAGCAGTTTCCGTACCGGGACTGACTATCAGCCCCAGCATTTT. Translating gives CASSFRTGTDYQPQHF.

This chain joins TRBV28 and TRBJ1-2, with a tentative D call TRBD1 (5 bases). Germline CDR1 MDHEN, CDR2 SYDVKM. V gave up 5 bases and J gave up 5 bases, with 18 bases separating them. The CDR3 extends over 15 amino acids. The CDR3 reads CASSRGALVLYGYTF. DNA of the CDR3: TGTGCCAGCAGTCGTGGGGCGTTAGTCCTTTATGGCTACACCTTC.

The CDR3 protein is CASSLQGGSTEAFF. The CDR3 coding sequence is TGTGCCAGCAGCTTACAGGGCGGATCCACTGAAGCTTTCTTT. The chain recombines TRBV7-2 with TRBJ1-1, with D possibly TRBD1 on 5 matching bases. The CDR3 spans 14 residues. Trimming pared 2 bases from V and 4 bases from J, leaving 11 bases between. Germline assignment: CDR1 SGHTA and CDR2 FQGNSA.

The rearrangement links TRBV6-1 to TRBJ1-4; D is possibly TRBD1 (6 bases). V was trimmed by 1 base and J by 3 bases, leaving 9 bases between them. The CDR3 loop spans 15 amino acids. The germline CDR1 and CDR2 sequences are MNHNS and SASEGT. Here the CDR3 DNA reads TGTGCCAGCAGTGAAGTGGGGGCGGCTAATGAAAAACTGTTTTTT. Protein sequence: CASSEVGAANEKLFF.

The chain recombines TRBV6-5 with TRBJ2-5; 9 nucleotides align to TRBD2. CDR1 and CDR2 (germline): MNHEY, SVGAGI. The V gene end was trimmed by 6 bases and the J gene end by 5 bases; junction bases not matched to a gene: 4. The length of the CDR3 is 13 residues. The CDR3 DNA sequence: TGTGCCAGCAGCAAGCGGGAGGAGGAGACCCAGTACTTC. Protein: CASSKREEETQYF.

This chain links TRBV18 with TRBJ1-3; 9 bases match TRBD1. Trimming removed 3 bases from V and 0 bases from J; junction bases left unmatched: 0. The CDR3 consists of 15 residues. Germline CDR1 KGHSH, CDR2 LQKENI. CDR3 in amino acids: CASSPDRGSGNTIYF. The CDR3 coding sequence is TGTGCCAGCTCACCGGACAGGGGCTCTGGAAACACCATATATTTT. The full variable domain, its missing parts supplied by reference TRBV18 and TRBJ1-3, is NAGVMQNPRHLVRRRGQEARLRCSPMKGHSHVYWYRQLPEEGLKFMVYLQKENIIDESGMPKERFSAEFPKEGPSILRIQQVVRGDSAAYFCASSPDRGSGNTIYFGEGSWLTVV.

The CDR3 here is CASSFGRPSYNSPLHF. The CDR3 region has the DNA TGTGCCAGCAGCTTTGGCAGGCCTTCCTATAATTCACCCCTCCACTTT. The chain employs TRBV5-6 and TRBJ1-6; D is uncertain. Germline V CDR1 and CDR2: SGHDT, YYEEEE. This CDR3 is 16 amino acids long. Deletions cut 2 bases from V and 1 base from J, with 10 bases between.

The chain has TRBV7-9 and TRBJ1-3; the match to TRBD1 covers 10 bases. Germline V gene data show CDR1 as SEHNR and CDR2 as FQNEAQ (reference sequence). CDR3 length equals 17 residues. The junction had 11 bases not matched to a gene; V was cut back by 5 bases and J by 4 bases. This chain's CDR3 is CASSLLLGQGIGNTIYF. The CDR3 region has the DNA TGTGCCAGCAGCCTTCTTCTGGGACAGGGGATCGGAAACACCATATATTTT.